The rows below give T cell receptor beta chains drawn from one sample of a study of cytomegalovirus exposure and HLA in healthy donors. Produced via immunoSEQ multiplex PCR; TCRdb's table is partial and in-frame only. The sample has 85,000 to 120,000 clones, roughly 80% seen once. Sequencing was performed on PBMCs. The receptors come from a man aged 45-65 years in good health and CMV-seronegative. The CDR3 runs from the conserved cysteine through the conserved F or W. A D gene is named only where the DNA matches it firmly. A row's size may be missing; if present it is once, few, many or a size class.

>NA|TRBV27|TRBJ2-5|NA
CASSWGPNIQETQYF
TGTGCCAGCAGTTGGGGGCCTAACATTCAAGAGACCCAGTACTTC
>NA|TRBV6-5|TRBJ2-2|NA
CASSYSRQGNTGELFF
TGTGCCAGCAGTTACTCGAGGCAGGGAAACACCGGGGAGCTGTTTTTT
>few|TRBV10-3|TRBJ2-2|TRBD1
CATWPGQGAAGELFF
TGTGCCACGTGGCCTGGACAGGGGGCCGCCGGGGAGCTGTTTTTT
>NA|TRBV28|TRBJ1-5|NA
CASRPDRVNQPQHF
TGTGCCAGCAGACCCGACAGAGTAAATCAGCCCCAGCATTTT
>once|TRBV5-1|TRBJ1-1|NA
CASSLPGQNTEAFF
TGCGCCAGCAGCCTACCCGGACAGAACACTGAAGCTTTCTTT
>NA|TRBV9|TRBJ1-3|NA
CASSVAESSLTPSGNTIYF
TGTGCCAGCAGCGTAGCTGAGAGTAGCTTAACTCCATCTGGAAACACCATATATTTT
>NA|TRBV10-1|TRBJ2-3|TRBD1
CASSDTRGPTDTQYF
TGCGCCAGCAGTGACACCAGGGGGCCCACAGATACGCAGTATTTT
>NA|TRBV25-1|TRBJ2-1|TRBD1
CASSGGQGSYNEQFF
TGTGCCAGCAGTGGAGGACAGGGGTCCTACAATGAGCAGTTCTTC
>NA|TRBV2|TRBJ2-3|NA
CASSTAGTDTQYF
TGTGCCAGCAGTACGGCGGGGACAGATACGCAGTATTTT
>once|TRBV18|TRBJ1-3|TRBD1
CASSEGQTGNTIYF
TGTGCCAGCTCCGAGGGACAGACTGGAAACACCATATATTTT
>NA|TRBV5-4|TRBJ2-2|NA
CASRPAGGDFAGELFF
TGTGCCAGCAGGCCGGCCGGGGGAGATTTCGCCGGGGAGCTGTTTTTT
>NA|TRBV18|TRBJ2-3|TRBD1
CASSPGTDITDTQYF
TGTGCCAGCTCACCGGGGACAGATATCACAGATACGCAGTATTTT
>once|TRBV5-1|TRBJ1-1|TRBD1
CASSTGQMNTEAFF
TGCGCCAGCAGCACGGGACAGATGAACACTGAAGCTTTCTTT
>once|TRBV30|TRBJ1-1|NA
CAWSVINGGLTEAFF
TGTGCCTGGAGTGTAATTAACGGGGGGCTTACTGAAGCTTTCTTT
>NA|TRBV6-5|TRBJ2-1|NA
CASSLGHSNEQFF
TGTGCCAGCAGTTTGGGCCACTCCAATGAGCAGTTCTTC
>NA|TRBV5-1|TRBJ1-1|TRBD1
CASTGTDLNTEAFF
TGCGCCAGCACCGGGACAGATTTGAACACTGAAGCTTTCTTT
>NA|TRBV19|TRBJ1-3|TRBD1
CASSLTGEFSNTIYF
TGTGCCAGTAGCCTTACAGGGGAGTTCTCCAACACCATATATTTT
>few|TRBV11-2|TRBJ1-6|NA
CASSSVNNSPLHF
TGTGCCAGCAGCTCAGTCAACAATTCACCCCTCCACTTT
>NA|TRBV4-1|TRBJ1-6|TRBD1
CASSRPGQGYSPLHF
TGCGCCAGCAGCCGACCGGGACAGGGCTATTCACCCCTCCACTTT
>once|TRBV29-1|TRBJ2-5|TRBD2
CSVVPIAGGGRDQETQYF
TGCAGCGTTGTTCCGATAGCGGGGGGGGGCCGGGACCAAGAGACCCAGTACTTC
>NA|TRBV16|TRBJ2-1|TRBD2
CASSPYLRGARFF
TGTGCCAGCAGCCCGTACTTGCGGGGGGCCCGGTTCTTC
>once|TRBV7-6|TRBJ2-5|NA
CASSPGQAQETQYF
TGTGCCAGCAGCCCAGGACAAGCCCAAGAGACCCAGTACTTC
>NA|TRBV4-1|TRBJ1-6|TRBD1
CASSHRDRGNSPLHF
TGCGCCAGCAGCCACCGGGACAGGGGAAATTCACCCCTCCACTTT
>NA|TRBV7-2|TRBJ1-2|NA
CASSLVGASKSYTF
TGTGCCAGCAGCTTAGTGGGGGCGTCTAAAAGCTACACCTTC
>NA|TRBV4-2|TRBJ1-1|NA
CASSQAIGSTEAFF
TGTGCCAGCAGCCAGGCGATAGGGAGCACTGAAGCTTTCTTT
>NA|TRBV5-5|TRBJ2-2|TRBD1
CASSQRTLGTANTGELFF
TGTGCCAGCAGCCAACGGACCCTAGGGACAGCCAACACCGGGGAGCTGTTTTTT
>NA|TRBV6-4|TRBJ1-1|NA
CASSDSGDTGAFF
TGTGCCAGCAGTGACTCAGGGGACACGGGGGCTTTCTTT
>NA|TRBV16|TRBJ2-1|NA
CASSQGASNEQFF
TGTGCCAGCAGCCAGGGGGCGTCCAATGAGCAGTTCTTC
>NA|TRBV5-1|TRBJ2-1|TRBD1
CASSFSTGGNEQFF
TGCGCCAGCAGCTTTTCTACAGGGGGCAATGAGCAGTTCTTC
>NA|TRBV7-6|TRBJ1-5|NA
CASSKDWDQPQHF
TGTGCCAGCAGCAAGGACTGGGATCAGCCCCAGCATTTT
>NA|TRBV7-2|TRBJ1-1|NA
CASSTALEAFF
TGTGCCAGCAGCACTGCTCTCGAAGCTTTCTTT
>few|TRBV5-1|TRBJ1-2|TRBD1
CASSLARGEDGYTF
TGCGCCAGCAGCTTGGCCAGGGGGGAAGATGGCTACACCTTC
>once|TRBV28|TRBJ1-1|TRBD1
CASTKQGRSEAFF
TGTGCCAGCACTAAACAGGGGAGGTCTGAAGCTTTCTTT
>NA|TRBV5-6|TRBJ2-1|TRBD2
CASSYRTSGGAWEQFF
TGTGCCAGCAGCTACAGGACTAGCGGGGGGGCATGGGAGCAGTTCTTC
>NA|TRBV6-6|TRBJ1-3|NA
CASRALSSGNTIYF
TGTGCCAGCAGAGCCCTGTCGTCTGGAAACACCATATATTTT
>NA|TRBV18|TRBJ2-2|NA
CASSPIHGTGELFF
TGTGCCAGCTCACCCATCCACGGTACCGGGGAGCTGTTTTTT
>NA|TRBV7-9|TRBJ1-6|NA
CASSFGQNNSPLHF
TGTGCCAGCAGCTTTGGGCAGAATAATTCACCCCTCCACTTT
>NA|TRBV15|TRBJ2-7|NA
CATSRDQIGDYEQYF
TGTGCCACCAGCAGAGATCAGATCGGAGATTACGAGCAGTACTTC
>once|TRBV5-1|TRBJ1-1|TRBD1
CASSSGQPNTEAFF
TGCGCCAGCAGCTCGGGACAGCCGAACACTGAAGCTTTCTTT
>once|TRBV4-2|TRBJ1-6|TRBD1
CASSQSQGPNSPLHF
TGTGCCAGCAGCCAATCACAGGGGCCTAATTCACCCCTCCACTTT
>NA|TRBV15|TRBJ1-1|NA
CATSRDYGVPEAFF
TGTGCCACCAGCAGAGATTACGGGGTACCTGAAGCTTTCTTT
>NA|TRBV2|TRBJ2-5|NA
CASSEARVSGSETQYF
TGTGCCAGCAGTGAAGCGCGAGTTAGCGGCTCAGAGACCCAGTACTTC
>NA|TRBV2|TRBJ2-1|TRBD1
CASIPIGTGRTSEQFF
TGTGCCAGCATCCCAATAGGGACAGGCCGTACAAGTGAGCAGTTCTTC
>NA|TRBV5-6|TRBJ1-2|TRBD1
CASSEGTGASYGYTF
TGTGCCAGCAGCGAGGGGACAGGCGCCTCTTATGGCTACACCTTC
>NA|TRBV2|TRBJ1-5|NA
CASSELQVNQPQHF
TGTGCCAGCAGTGAATTACAGGTCAATCAGCCCCAGCATTTT
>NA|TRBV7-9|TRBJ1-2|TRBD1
CASSSWDRSNYGYTF
TGTGCCAGCAGCTCATGGGACAGAAGTAACTATGGCTACACCTTC
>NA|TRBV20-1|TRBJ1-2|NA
CSARYDRFATF
TGCAGTGCTAGATACGACAGGTTTGCCACCTTC
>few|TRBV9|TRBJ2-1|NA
CASSATESSYNEQFF
TGTGCCAGCAGCGCGACAGAAAGCTCCTACAATGAGCAGTTCTTC
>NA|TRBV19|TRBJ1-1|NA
CASSITFSRDTNTEAFF
TGTGCCAGTAGTATAACGTTCTCTCGGGACACCAACACTGAAGCTTTCTTT